This TCR beta chain was obtained from a study of blood T cell repertoires in COVID-19. Overall study context: The origin of the acute and convalescent COVID-19 samples was the United States, Italy and Spain. PBMCs, B-cell-depleted T cells, or T cells were the source of the cDNA or gDNA that made up the material.

Those who participated ranged in age from roughly 18 to 100 years and resided in some 24 US areas. Participant reports of clinical history set cohort assignment. Using immunoSEQ multiplex PCR, the repertoire was profiled, and TCRdb retains in-frame clones only, with some absent. The sample includes around 250,000 clones, 91% of them seen just once. Germline-derived CDR1 and CDR2 are GTSNPN and SVGIG (reference sequence). The CDR3 is 14 amino acids. With 4 bases removed from V and 0 bases from J, the gap between germline ends came to 12 bases. The J gene is TRBJ1-2, the V gene TRBV30, with TRBD1 as a possible D gene (6 bases). The material sequenced was PBMCs or T cells enriched from blood (not recorded which). The source is a human donor in a cohort exposed to, infected with or recovered from COVID-19 (not recorded which). The donor label of this sample is uncertain. In nucleotides, the CDR3 is TGTGCCTGGACATGGGACATTTCTAACTATGGCTACACCTTC. It yields the protein CAWTWDISNYGYTF.